This TCR beta chain originates from a study of OX40 agonist ivuxolimab in advanced cancers. A single count supports this clone. Profiled with immunoSEQ multiplex PCR; TCRdb holds only in-frame clones, not every one. The table includes over 100,000 clones, 90% to 95% detected once. The sequence derives from an adult with an advanced solid tumor such as melanoma, head and neck, liver or kidney cancer. Sequencing used CD4+ or CD8+ T cells sorted from blood, obtained in a trial of the OX40 agonist ivuxolimab.

The DNA for the CDR3 is TGTGCCAGCAGCGTAGGTCCCCCAGATACGCAGTATTTT. Encoded protein: CASSVGPPDTQYF. V usage is TRBV9 and J usage is TRBJ2-3; D gene uncertain. Trimming removed 0 bases from V and 4 bases from J, with 6 bases in between. The V gene's germline CDR1 is SGDLS and CDR2 YYNGEE. This CDR3 region has 13 residues.